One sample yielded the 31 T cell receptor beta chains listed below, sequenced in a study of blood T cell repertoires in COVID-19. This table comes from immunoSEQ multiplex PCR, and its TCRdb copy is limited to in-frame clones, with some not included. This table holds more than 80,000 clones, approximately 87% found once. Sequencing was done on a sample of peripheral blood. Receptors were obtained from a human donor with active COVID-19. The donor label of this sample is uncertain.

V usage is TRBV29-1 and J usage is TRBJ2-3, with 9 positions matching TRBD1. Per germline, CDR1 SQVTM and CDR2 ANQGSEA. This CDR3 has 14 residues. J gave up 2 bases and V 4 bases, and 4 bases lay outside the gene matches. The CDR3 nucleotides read TGCAGCGTTGGGGGACAGGGACTCACAGATACGCAGTATTTT. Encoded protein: CSVGGQGLTDTQYF.

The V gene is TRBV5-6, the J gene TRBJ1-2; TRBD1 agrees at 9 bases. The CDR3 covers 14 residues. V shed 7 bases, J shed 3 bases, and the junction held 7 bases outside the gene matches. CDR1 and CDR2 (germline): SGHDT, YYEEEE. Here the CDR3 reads CASGGTGNDYGYTF. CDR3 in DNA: TGTGCCAGCGGCGGGACAGGGAACGACTATGGCTACACCTTC. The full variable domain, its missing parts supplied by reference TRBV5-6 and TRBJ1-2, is DAGVTQSPTHLIKTRGQQVTLRCSPKSGHDTVSWYQQALGQGPQFIFQYYEEEERQRGNFPDRFSGHQFPNYSSELNVNALLLGDSALYLCASGGTGNDYGYTFGSGTRLTVV.

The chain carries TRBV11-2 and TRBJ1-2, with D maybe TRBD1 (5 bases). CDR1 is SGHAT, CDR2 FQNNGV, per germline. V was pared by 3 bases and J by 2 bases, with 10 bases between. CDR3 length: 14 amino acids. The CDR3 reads CASSFGGTNYGYTF. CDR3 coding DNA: TGTGCCAGCAGCTTCGGGGGAACGAACTATGGCTACACCTTC.

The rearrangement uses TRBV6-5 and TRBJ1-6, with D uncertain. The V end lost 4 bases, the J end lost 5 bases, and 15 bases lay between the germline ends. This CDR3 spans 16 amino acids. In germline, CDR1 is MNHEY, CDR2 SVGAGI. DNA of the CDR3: TGTGCCAGCAGTTCGATATTACCGTCTAATAATTCACCCCTCCACTTT. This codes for CASSSILPSNNSPLHF.

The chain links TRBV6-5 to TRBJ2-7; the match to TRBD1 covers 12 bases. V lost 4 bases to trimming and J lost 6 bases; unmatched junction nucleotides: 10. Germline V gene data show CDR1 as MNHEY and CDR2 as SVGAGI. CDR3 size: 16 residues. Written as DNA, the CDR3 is TGTGCCAGCAGTTCTCCCCGGGACAGGGGGCATCCCGAGCAGTACTTC. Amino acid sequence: CASSSPRDRGHPEQYF.

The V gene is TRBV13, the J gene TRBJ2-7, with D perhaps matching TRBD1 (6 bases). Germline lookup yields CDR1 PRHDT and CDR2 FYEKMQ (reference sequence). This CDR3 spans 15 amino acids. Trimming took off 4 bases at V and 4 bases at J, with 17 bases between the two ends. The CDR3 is CASSSRQVGTYEQYF. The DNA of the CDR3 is TGTGCCAGCAGCTCTCGACAGGTAGGAACTTACGAGCAGTACTTC.

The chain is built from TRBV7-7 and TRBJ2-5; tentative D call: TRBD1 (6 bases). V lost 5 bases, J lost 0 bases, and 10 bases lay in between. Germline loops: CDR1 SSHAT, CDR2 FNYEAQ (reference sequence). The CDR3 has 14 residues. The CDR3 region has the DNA TGTGCCAGCAGCCCAGGACAGTACCAAGAGACCCAGTACTTC. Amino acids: CASSPGQYQETQYF.

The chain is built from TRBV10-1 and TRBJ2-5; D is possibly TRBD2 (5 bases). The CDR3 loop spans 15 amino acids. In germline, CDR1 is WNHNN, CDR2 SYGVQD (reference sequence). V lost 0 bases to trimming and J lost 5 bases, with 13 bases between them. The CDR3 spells CASSESGSMGETQYF. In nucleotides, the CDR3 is TGCGCCAGCAGTGAGTCGGGGAGTATGGGGGAGACCCAGTACTTC.

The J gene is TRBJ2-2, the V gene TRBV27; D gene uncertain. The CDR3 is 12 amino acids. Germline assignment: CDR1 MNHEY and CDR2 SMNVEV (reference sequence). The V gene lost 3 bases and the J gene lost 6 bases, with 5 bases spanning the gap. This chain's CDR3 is CASSLSAGELFF. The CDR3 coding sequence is TGTGCCAGCAGTTTGTCGGCCGGGGAGCTGTTTTTT.

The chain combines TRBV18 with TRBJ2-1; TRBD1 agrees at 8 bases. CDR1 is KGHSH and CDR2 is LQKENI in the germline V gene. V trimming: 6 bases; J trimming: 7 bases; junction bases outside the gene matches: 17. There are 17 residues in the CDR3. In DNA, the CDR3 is TGTGCCAGCTCCCCTCGGGGTCCGGACAGGGTCATAAATGAGCAGTTCTTC. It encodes CASSPRGPDRVINEQFF. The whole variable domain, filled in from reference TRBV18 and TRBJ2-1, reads NAGVMQNPRHLVRRRGQEARLRCSPMKGHSHVYWYRQLPEEGLKFMVYLQKENIIDESGMPKERFSAEFPKEGPSILRIQQVVRGDSAAYFCASSPRGPDRVINEQFFGPGTRLTVL.

CDR3 nucleotides: TGTGCCAGCAGTTCCCCGGGACTAGCGGGGGATGAGCAGTTCTTC. Translating it yields CASSSPGLAGDEQFF. V and J are TRBV27 and TRBJ2-1, with 14 bases that match TRBD2. Germline V gene sequence: CDR1 MNHEY, CDR2 SMNVEV (reference sequence). CDR3 length: 15 residues. J was trimmed by 8 bases and V by 4 bases; bases with no gene match: 4.

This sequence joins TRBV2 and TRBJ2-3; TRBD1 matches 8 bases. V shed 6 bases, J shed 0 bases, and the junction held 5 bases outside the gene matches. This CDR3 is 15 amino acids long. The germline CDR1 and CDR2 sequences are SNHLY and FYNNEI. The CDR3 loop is CASRAQGVSTDTQYF. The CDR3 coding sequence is TGTGCCAGCAGAGCACAGGGGGTTAGCACAGATACGCAGTATTTT.

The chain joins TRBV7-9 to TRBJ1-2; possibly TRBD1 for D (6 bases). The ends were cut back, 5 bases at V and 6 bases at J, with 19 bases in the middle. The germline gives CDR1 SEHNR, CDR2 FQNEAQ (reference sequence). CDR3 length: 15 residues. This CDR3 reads CASSTIDRPGDGYTF. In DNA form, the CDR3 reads TGTGCCAGCAGCACAATAGACAGGCCCGGTGATGGCTACACCTTC.

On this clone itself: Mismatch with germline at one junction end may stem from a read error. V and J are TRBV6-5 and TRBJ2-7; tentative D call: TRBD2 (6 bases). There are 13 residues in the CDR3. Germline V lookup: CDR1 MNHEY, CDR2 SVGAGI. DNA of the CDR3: TGTGCCAGCAGTTACTCGGGGGGACCCGAGTCGAACTTC. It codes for CASSYSGGPESNF.

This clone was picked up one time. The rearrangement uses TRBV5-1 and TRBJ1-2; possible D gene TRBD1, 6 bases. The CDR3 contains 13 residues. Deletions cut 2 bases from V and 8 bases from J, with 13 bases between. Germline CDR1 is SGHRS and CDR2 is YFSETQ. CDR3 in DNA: TGCGCCAGCAGCTTCAACAGGGAGGGAGGCTACACCTTC. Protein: CASSFNREGGYTF.

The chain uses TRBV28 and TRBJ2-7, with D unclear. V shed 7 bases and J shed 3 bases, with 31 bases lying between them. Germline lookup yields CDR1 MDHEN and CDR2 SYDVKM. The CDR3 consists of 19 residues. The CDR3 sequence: CASIPAYSNPFDRLYEQYF. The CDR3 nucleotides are TGTGCCAGCATTCCGGCATATAGCAACCCGTTCGATAGGCTCTACGAGCAGTACTTC.

The CDR3 DNA is TGCGCCAGCAGCTCGGGACAGGGTTTGGGAGAAAAACTGTTTTTT. Translation gives CASSSGQGLGEKLFF. V is TRBV5-1 and J is TRBJ1-4; 9 positions agree with TRBD1. V was clipped by 3 bases and J by 8 bases; unmatched bases: 8. The CDR3 is 15 amino acids. Germline V gene lookup returns CDR1 SGHRS and CDR2 YFSETQ.

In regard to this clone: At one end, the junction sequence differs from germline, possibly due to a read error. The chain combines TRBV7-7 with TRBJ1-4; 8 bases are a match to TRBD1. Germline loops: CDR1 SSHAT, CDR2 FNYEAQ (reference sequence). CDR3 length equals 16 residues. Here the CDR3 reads CASSSGRQGTNEKLFF. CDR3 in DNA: TGTGCTAGCAGCTCGGGCCGACAGGGGACTAATGAAAAACTGTTTTTT.

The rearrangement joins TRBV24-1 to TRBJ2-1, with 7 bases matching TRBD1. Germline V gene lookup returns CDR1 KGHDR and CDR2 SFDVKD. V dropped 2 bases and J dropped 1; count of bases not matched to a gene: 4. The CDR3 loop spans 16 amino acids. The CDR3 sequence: CATSDSGRGSYNEQFF. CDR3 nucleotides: TGTGCCACCAGTGATTCGGGCAGGGGGTCCTACAATGAGCAGTTCTTC.

The CDR3 reads CASSLTTGPSGNTIYF. CDR3 nucleotide sequence: TGTGCCAGCAGCTTAACTACAGGGCCCTCTGGAAACACCATATATTTT. The chain carries TRBV9 and TRBJ1-3; D may be TRBD1 (6 bases). Germline V lookup: CDR1 SGDLS, CDR2 YYNGEE. The CDR3 totals 16 residues. V was trimmed by 4 bases and J by 0 bases, leaving 14 bases between them.

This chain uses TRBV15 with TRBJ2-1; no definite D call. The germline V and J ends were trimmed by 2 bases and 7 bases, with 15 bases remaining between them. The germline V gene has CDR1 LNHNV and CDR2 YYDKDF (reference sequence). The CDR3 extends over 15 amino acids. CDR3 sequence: CATSRSEPSFNEQFF. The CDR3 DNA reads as TGTGCCACCAGCAGATCCGAACCTAGTTTTAATGAGCAGTTCTTC.

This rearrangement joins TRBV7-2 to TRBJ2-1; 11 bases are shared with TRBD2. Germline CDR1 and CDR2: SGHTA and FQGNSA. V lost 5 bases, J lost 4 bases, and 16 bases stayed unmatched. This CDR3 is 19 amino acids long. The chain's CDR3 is CASSTKAAPSGGSYNEQFF. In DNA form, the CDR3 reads TGTGCCAGCAGCACCAAAGCGGCCCCTAGCGGGGGGTCGTACAATGAGCAGTTCTTC.

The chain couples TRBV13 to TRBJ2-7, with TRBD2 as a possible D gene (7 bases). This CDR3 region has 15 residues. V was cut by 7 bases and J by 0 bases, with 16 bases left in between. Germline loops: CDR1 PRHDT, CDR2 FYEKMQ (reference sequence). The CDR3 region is CASTHRGAASYEQYF. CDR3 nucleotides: TGTGCCAGCACCCACCGGGGGGCGGCCTCCTACGAGCAGTACTTC.

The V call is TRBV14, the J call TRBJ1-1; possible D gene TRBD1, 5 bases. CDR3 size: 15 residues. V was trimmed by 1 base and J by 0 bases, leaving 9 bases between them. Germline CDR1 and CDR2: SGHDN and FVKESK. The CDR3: CASSQGWGLNTEAFF. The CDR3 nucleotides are TGTGCCAGCAGCCAAGGGTGGGGCTTGAACACTGAAGCTTTCTTT.

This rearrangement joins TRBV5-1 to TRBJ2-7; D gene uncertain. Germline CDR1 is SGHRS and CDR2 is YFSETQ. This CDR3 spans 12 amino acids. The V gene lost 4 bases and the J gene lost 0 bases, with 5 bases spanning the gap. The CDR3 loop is CASSLYSYEQYF. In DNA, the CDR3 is TGCGCCAGCAGCCTCTACTCCTACGAGCAGTACTTC.

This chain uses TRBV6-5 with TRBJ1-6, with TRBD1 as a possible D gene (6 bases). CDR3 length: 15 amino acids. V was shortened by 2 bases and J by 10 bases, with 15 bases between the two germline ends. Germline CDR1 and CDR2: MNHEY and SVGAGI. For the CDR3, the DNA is TGTGCCAGCAGTTACGAGACAGGAATGGGGTCACCCCTCCACTTT. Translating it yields CASSYETGMGSPLHF.

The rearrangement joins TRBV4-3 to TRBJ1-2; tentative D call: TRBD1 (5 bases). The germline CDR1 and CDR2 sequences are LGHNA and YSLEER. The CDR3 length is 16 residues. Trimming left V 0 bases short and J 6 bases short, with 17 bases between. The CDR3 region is CASSQDARWPGNGYTF. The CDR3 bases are TGCGCCAGCAGCCAAGACGCGCGTTGGCCAGGGAATGGCTACACCTTC.

CDR3 coding DNA: TGTGCCATTGACAGGGAGAACGAGCAGTACTTC. Protein product: CAIDRENEQYF. The rearrangement links TRBV10-3 to TRBJ2-7; TRBD1 aligns across 7 bases. This CDR3 is built from 11 residues. Trimming cost V 9 bases and J 5 bases; bases outside gene matches: 4. Germline CDR1 and CDR2: ENHRY and SYGVKD.

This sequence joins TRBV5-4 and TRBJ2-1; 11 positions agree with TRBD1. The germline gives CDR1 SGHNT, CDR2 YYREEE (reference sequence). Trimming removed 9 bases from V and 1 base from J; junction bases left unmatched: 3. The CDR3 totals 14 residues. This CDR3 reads CATRDRGSYNEQFF. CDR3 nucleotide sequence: TGTGCCACCCGGGACAGGGGGTCCTACAATGAGCAGTTCTTC.

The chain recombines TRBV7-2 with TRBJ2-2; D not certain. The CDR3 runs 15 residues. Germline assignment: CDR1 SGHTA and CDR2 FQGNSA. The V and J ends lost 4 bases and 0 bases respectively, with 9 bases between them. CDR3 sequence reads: CASSSYPANTGELFF. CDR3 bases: TGTGCCAGCAGCTCCTATCCTGCGAACACCGGGGAGCTGTTTTTT.

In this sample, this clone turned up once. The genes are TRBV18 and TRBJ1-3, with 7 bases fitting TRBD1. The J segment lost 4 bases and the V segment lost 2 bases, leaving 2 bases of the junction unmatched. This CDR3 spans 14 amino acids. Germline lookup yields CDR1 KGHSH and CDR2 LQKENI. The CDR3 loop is CASSPNRGGNTIYF. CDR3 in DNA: TGTGCCAGCTCACCAAACAGGGGAGGAAACACCATATATTTT.